A selection of T cell receptor beta chains follows, all from one sample in a study of T cell responses to AZD1222 COVID-19 vaccine. Clones were sequenced by immunoSEQ multiplex PCR, and TCRdb holds only the in-frame ones, with some missing. The sample lists some 200,000 clones, 85% to 95% occurring once. Sequenced material: peripheral blood, taken on day 0 of AZD1222 vaccination. These receptors were taken from an adult in good health. Each CDR3 is given with its conserved first and last residue. The D gene is left open where the match is weak. Expanded clones are given a class, and other clones once, few, many or no size at all.

abundance	d_gene	v_gene	j_gene	CDR3nt	CDR3aa
NA	NA	TRBV5-8	TRBJ2-1	TGTGCCAGCAGCTTGGGGGTTGGCTCCTACAATGAGCAGTTCTTC	CASSLGVGSYNEQFF
NA	TRBD1	TRBV30	TRBJ1-2	TGTGCCTGGGGACAGGGGGCCTCTGGCTACACCTTC	CAWGQGASGYTF
NA	NA	TRBV30	TRBJ1-4	TGTGCCTGGAGTGCCTATAATGAAAAACTGTTTTTT	CAWSAYNEKLFF
NA	NA	TRBV2	TRBJ2-2	TGTGCCAGCAGTCGGACTGGCATCACCGGGGAGCTGTTTTTT	CASSRTGITGELFF
NA	TRBD1	TRBV19	TRBJ1-1	TGTGCCAGTAGTTCGTACAGGGGGCAGTTTGCTTTCTTT	CASSSYRGQFAFF
NA	NA	TRBV5-8	TRBJ1-1	TGTGCCAGCAGCTTGGCCCGGCCACCGAACACTGAAGCTTTCTTT	CASSLARPPNTEAFF
NA	NA	TRBV27	TRBJ1-2	TGTGCCAGCAGTTTAAGGACCCCCACCCTATATGGCTACACCTTC	CASSLRTPTLYGYTF
NA	TRBD1	TRBV9	TRBJ1-5	TGTGCCAGCAGCGGCGGACAGGGAGGCAATCAGCCCCAGCATTTT	CASSGGQGGNQPQHF
NA	NA	TRBV6-5	TRBJ1-2	TGTGCCAGCAGGATCTTGGGACGGAACTATGGCTACACCTTC	CASRILGRNYGYTF
NA	NA	TRBV9	TRBJ1-2	TGTGCCAGCAGCGTATCCGGGACACAGGATGGCTACACCTTC	CASSVSGTQDGYTF
few	NA	TRBV27	TRBJ2-1	TGTGCCAGCAGTTTAGTAGGGGGGGCGGTAAATGAGCAGTTCTTC	CASSLVGGAVNEQFF
NA	TRBD2	TRBV4-1	TRBJ2-1	TGCGCCAGCAGCCAAGGTCTAGCGGGAATCACTTACAATGAGCAGTTCTTC	CASSQGLAGITYNEQFF
NA	NA	TRBV15	TRBJ2-1	TGTGCCACCAGCAGAGATGGGAGGGACACCGTTTACAATGAGCAGTTCTTC	CATSRDGRDTVYNEQFF
NA	NA	TRBV2	TRBJ1-1	TGTGCCAGCAGTGACGAGGGGTTTGAAGCTTTCTTT	CASSDEGFEAFF
NA	NA	TRBV7-8	TRBJ1-2	TGTGCCAGCAGCTCGGACAACGGCTACACCTTC	CASSSDNGYTF
NA	NA	TRBV5-4	TRBJ1-2	TGTGCCAGCAGCGCCCCCCCTGAAGCTAACTATGGCTACACCTTC	CASSAPPEANYGYTF
NA	TRBD1	TRBV5-4	TRBJ1-2	TGTGCCAGCAGCTTGCAGGGGGCGCGAGAATATGGCTACACCTTC	CASSLQGAREYGYTF
NA	NA	TRBV2	TRBJ2-3	TGTGCCAGTAGTAGGACGACAGATACGCAGTATTTT	CASSRTTDTQYF
NA	NA	TRBV6-5	TRBJ1-1	TGTGCCAGCAGTTACCGATGGAACACTGAAGCTTTCTTT	CASSYRWNTEAFF
NA	NA	TRBV21-1	TRBJ1-5	TGTGCCAGCAGCAAGCCCAGGCCCGGGGGCCCGGAGGACAGGGACTATCAGCCCCAGCATTTT	CASSKPRPGGPEDRDYQPQHF
NA	TRBD1	TRBV7-6	TRBJ2-1	TGTGCCAGCAGTTCGGACAGGGGGCCTTACAATGAGCAGTTCTTC	CASSSDRGPYNEQFF
NA	NA	TRBV25-1	TRBJ1-2	TGTGCCAGCTCGGGGGGAGACTATGGCTACACCTTC	CASSGGDYGYTF
NA	NA	TRBV20-1	TRBJ2-1	TGCAGTGCTCCCACGGGGGCCCAGCAGTTCTTC	CSAPTGAQQFF
NA	NA	TRBV4-1	TRBJ1-1	TGCGCCAGCAGCCAAGAAGGCGGGGGCTATGGGGACACTGAAGCTTTCTTT	CASSQEGGGYGDTEAFF
once	NA	TRBV28	TRBJ1-4	TGTGCCAGCAGGCGCCGAGACTTTAGTAATGAAAAACTGTTTTTT	CASRRRDFSNEKLFF
NA	NA	TRBV6-5	TRBJ2-7	TGTGCCAGCAGCTATGTAGAGAGGGCCCGAGGCGAGCAGTACTTC	CASSYVERARGEQYF
once	NA	TRBV7-8	TRBJ2-5	TGTGCCAGCAGCCCGCCGATTTGGCAGTTTGAGACCCAGTACTTC	CASSPPIWQFETQYF
NA	NA	TRBV27	TRBJ1-1	TGTGCCAGCAGCCATCTAGGGGGGGCGAACACTGAAGCTTTCTTT	CASSHLGGANTEAFF
NA	NA	TRBV5-8	TRBJ2-3	TGTGCCAGCAGCTCTTTAGATACGCAGTATTTT	CASSSLDTQYF
NA	TRBD2	TRBV4-1	TRBJ2-7	TGCGCCAGCAGCCAAGATTATGTAGCGGGCGGCAGGTACGAGCAGTACTTC	CASSQDYVAGGRYEQYF
NA	TRBD1	TRBV19	TRBJ2-1	TGTGCCAGTAGTATAGACAACAGGGGTAGCTCCTACAATGAGCAGTTCTTC	CASSIDNRGSSYNEQFF
NA	NA	TRBV7-3	TRBJ2-3	TGTGCCAGCAGCTTAAACGGGATGAGCGCAGATACGCAGTATTTT	CASSLNGMSADTQYF
once	NA	TRBV4-3	TRBJ1-5	TGCGCCAGCAGCCAAGATACGGGGGGCGCAGGAGGTCAGCCCCAGCATTTT	CASSQDTGGAGGQPQHF
NA	NA	TRBV29-1	TRBJ1-2	TGCAGCGTTGAAACGGGGGGGGCGTATGGCTACACCTTC	CSVETGGAYGYTF
NA	NA	TRBV27	TRBJ2-3	TGTGCCAGCAGTTCGAGGGGAGGATCCACAGATACGCAGTATTTT	CASSSRGGSTDTQYF
NA	NA	TRBV30	TRBJ1-2	TGTGCCTGGAGTTCACGCAACGGAGGGCGCACCTTC	CAWSSRNGGRTF
once	TRBD1	TRBV7-9	TRBJ2-2	TGTGCCAGCAGCTTACCCCCGGACAGGGGGGACACCGGGGAGCTGTTTTTT	CASSLPPDRGDTGELFF
NA	NA	TRBV18	TRBJ2-1	TGTGCCAGCTCCCAGGGGCGGGACGCTGAGCAGTTCTTC	CASSQGRDAEQFF
NA	NA	TRBV9	TRBJ1-1	TGTGCCAGCAGCGTCTCTCGGGCTAACACTGAAGCTTTCTTT	CASSVSRANTEAFF
NA	NA	TRBV28	TRBJ2-1	TGTGCCAGCAGTTTCGAGGCGGACTATGAGCAGTTCTTC	CASSFEADYEQFF
NA	NA	TRBV19	TRBJ1-6	TGTGCCAGTAGTATCTCGGTAAATTCACCCCTCCACTTT	CASSISVNSPLHF
NA	NA	TRBV28	TRBJ2-3	TGTGCCAGCAGTTTATGGTCCGGAAGCACAGATACGCAGTATTTT	CASSLWSGSTDTQYF
once	TRBD2	TRBV4-3	TRBJ2-1	TGCGCCAGCAGCCAAGATAAGGGACTAGGGGGCTACAATGAGCAGTTCTTC	CASSQDKGLGGYNEQFF
NA	NA	TRBV20-1	TRBJ2-1	TGCAGTGCTAATAAATACAATGAGCAGTTCTTC	CSANKYNEQFF
NA	NA	TRBV5-1	TRBJ2-1	TGCGCCAGCAGCTTGGCCCGCACCAAGTACAATGAGCAGTTCTTC	CASSLARTKYNEQFF
NA	NA	TRBV27	TRBJ2-5	TGTGCCAGCAGTTTAGGGGAGACCCAGTACTTC	CASSLGETQYF